The 20 T cell receptor beta chains reported below all come from one sample, sequenced in a study of CD8 T cells in ankylosing spondylitis (dated by TCRdb to about 2017). Libraries came from 5' RACE. The sample was run on an Illumina HiSeq 2500. TCRdb took the public reads, trimmed them with fastp at Q25, ran MiXCR for clone calling and kept in-frame beta chains. Records with the same CDR3 protein are collapsed into one entry carrying the most frequent genes and DNA. Recorded for this sample are approximately 240,000 distinct CDR3 sequences; about 24% of them occurred a single time. Less than 0.75% of the sample belongs to the ten largest clones. The sample consisted of blood, either unsorted or a sorted T cell fraction (not recorded which). The receptors derive from a male donor with ankylosing spondylitis or in good health (not recorded which).

The chain combines TRBV20-1 with TRBJ2-5; either TRBD1 or TRBD2 may supply D (5 bases each). The germline V gene encodes CDR1 DFQATT and CDR2 SNEGSKA (reference sequence). The CDR3 consists of 14 residues. V dropped 7 bases and J dropped 4 bases, with 19 bases sitting between them. The CDR3 region is CSGGKDAQGETQYF. CDR3 in DNA: TGCAGTGGGGGGAAAGACGCACAAGGAGAGACCCAGTACTTC.

V gene TRBV21-1 combines with J gene TRBJ2-1; the listed D gene, TRBD1, was not tested against the DNA. TRBV21-1 is designated a pseudogene. The CDR3 covers 14 residues. The CDR3 spells CASGNGTGNNEQFF. CDR3 coding DNA: TGTGCCAGCGGTAATGGGACAGGGAACAATGAGCAGTTCTTC.

A few counts support this clonotype. This chain links TRBV9 with TRBJ2-5; no definite D call. Germline assignment: CDR1 SGDLS and CDR2 YYNGEE. This CDR3 region has 13 residues. Trimming removed 0 bases from V and 5 bases from J, with 8 bases in between. DNA of the CDR3: TGTGCCAGCAGCGTAGGTAGCTGGGAGACCCAGTACTTC. This codes for CASSVGSWETQYF. Full variable domain (missing parts from reference TRBV9 and TRBJ2-5): DSGVTQTPKHLITATGQRVTLRCSPRSGDLSVYWYQQSLDQGLQFLIQYYNGEERAKGNILERFSAQQFPDLHSELNLSSLELGDSALYFCASSVGSWETQYFGPGTRLLVL.

The chain joins TRBV10-3 to TRBJ2-3; a weak D match, TRBD1 (5 bases). Trimming cost V 8 bases and J 0 bases, with 15 bases left between them. The CDR3 is 15 residues long. The germline CDR1 and CDR2 sequences are ENHRY and SYGVKD. The CDR3 spells CAISLGQRSTDTQYF. CDR3 coding DNA: TGTGCCATCTCCCTGGGGCAGAGAAGCACAGATACGCAGTATTTT.

In its sample, this clonotype was seen many times. The chain uses TRBV20-1 and TRBJ2-1; D is possibly TRBD1 or TRBD2 (5 bases each). CDR1 and CDR2 (germline): DFQATT, SNEGSKA (reference sequence). The CDR3 spans 14 residues. Between the trimmed V and J ends, which lost 1 base and 7 bases, there was a span of 14 bases. CDR3 DNA sequence: TGCAGTGCTAGAGTTGGGACGGGAAAAAATGAGCAGTTCTTC. Translation: CSARVGTGKNEQFF.

The table lists this clonotype with many counts. This chain joins TRBV20-1 and TRBJ1-1, with D unclear. The V and J ends lost 2 bases and 2 bases respectively, with 9 bases between them. CDR1 is DFQATT and CDR2 is SNEGSKA in the germline V gene (reference sequence). This CDR3 is 13 amino acids long. CDR3: CSARRSVNTEAFF. CDR3 bases: TGCAGTGCTAGAAGGTCAGTTAACACTGAAGCTTTCTTT.

This rearrangement joins TRBV6-1 to TRBJ1-1, with 7 bases aligning to TRBD1. The V gene's germline CDR1 is MNHNS and CDR2 SASEGT. There are 14 residues in the CDR3. V trimming: 8 bases; J trimming: 1 base; junction bases outside the gene matches: 7. The CDR3: CASGQALSNTEAFF. The CDR3 DNA sequence: TGTGCCAGCGGACAGGCCCTCTCGAACACTGAAGCTTTCTTT.

This clonotype was counted only a few times. This rearrangement joins TRBV29-1 to TRBJ2-3; 12 positions agree with TRBD1. Germline V lookup: CDR1 SQVTM, CDR2 ANQGSEA. V lost 7 bases, J lost 5 bases, and 7 bases stayed unmatched. The CDR3 has 14 amino acids. The CDR3 here is CSARDRGLGDTQYF. As DNA, the CDR3 is TGCAGCGCAAGGGACAGGGGGCTCGGAGATACGCAGTATTTT.

The chain links TRBV7-9 to TRBJ1-1; D is uncertain. The CDR3 sequence is 11 residues long. V was clipped by 6 bases and J by 0 bases, with 2 bases between them. Germline CDR1 SEHNR, CDR2 FQNEAQ (reference sequence). The CDR3 nucleotides are TGTGCCAGCAGTATGAACACTGAAGCTTTCTTT. Amino acid sequence: CASSMNTEAFF.

V is TRBV20-1 and J is TRBJ2-2; 9 nucleotides match TRBD1. This CDR3 is 15 amino acids long. Germline lookup yields CDR1 DFQATT and CDR2 SNEGSKA (reference sequence). Trimming removed 6 bases from V and 2 bases from J; junction bases left unmatched: 7. The CDR3, as DNA: TGCAGTGCGGGGCGGACAGGGGCTAACACCGGGGAGCTGTTTTTT. This codes for CSAGRTGANTGELFF.

In this sample, this clonotype turned up many times. The chain uses TRBV12-3 or TRBV12-4 and TRBJ2-4, with D possibly being TRBD2 (6 bases). Trimming pared 7 bases from V and 1 base from J, leaving 14 bases between. This CDR3 region has 15 residues. As DNA, the CDR3 is TGTGCCAGCAATGACCAACGGGGGGCCAAAAACATTCAGTACTTC. It specifies CASNDQRGAKNIQYF.

The chain is built from TRBV6-1 and TRBJ1-2, with 7 nucleotides matching TRBD1. CDR1 is MNHNS, CDR2 SASEGT, per germline. Trimming removed 6 bases from V and 4 bases from J; junction bases left unmatched: 11. The CDR3 contains 15 residues. The DNA for the CDR3 is TGTGCCAGCAGCGAGCAACCAGGGACAGTCTATGGCTACACCTTC. It is translated as CASSEQPGTVYGYTF.

This clonotype was detected many times. The chain uses TRBV29-1 and TRBJ2-7; no clear D gene. Looked up from germline, CDR1 is SQVTM and CDR2 is ANQGSEA. CDR3 length equals 11 residues. Trimming shortened V by 8 bases and J by 3 bases, and 11 bases separated the two germline ends. The CDR3 here is CSPGTDYEQYF. The CDR3 DNA follows: TGCAGCCCCGGCACAGACTACGAGCAGTACTTC.

Ten or more counts support this clonotype. The chain joins TRBV10-3 to TRBJ2-3; D is ambiguous. V was pared by 2 bases and J by 0 bases, with 3 bases between. Germline values: CDR1 ENHRY, CDR2 SYGVKD. The CDR3 totals 13 residues. The CDR3 DNA reads as TGTGCCATCAGTGAGGACAGCACAGATACGCAGTATTTT. It encodes CAISEDSTDTQYF.

The gene calls are TRBV18 and TRBJ2-7; D is perhaps TRBD1 (5 bases). CDR1 and CDR2 (germline): KGHSH, LQKENI. V dropped 3 bases and J dropped 4 bases, with 7 bases sitting between them. CDR3 size: 12 residues. The CDR3 DNA sequence: TGTGCCAGCTCACCTACAGGTTACGAGCAGTACTTC. Its translation: CASSPTGYEQYF.

This clonotype was seen ten or more times. This rearrangement joins TRBV11-2 to TRBJ2-7; the match to TRBD1 covers 8 bases. Germline CDR1 SGHAT, CDR2 FQNNGV. The CDR3 totals 14 residues. V gave up 5 bases and J gave up 2 bases; unmatched junction bases: 5. The CDR3 DNA follows: TGTGCCAGCAGCACCGGACAGGGAACCTACGAGCAGTACTTC. Its protein is CASSTGQGTYEQYF.

This chain uses TRBV28 with TRBJ2-5; D possibly matches TRBD1 or TRBD2 (6 bases each). CDR1 is MDHEN, CDR2 SYDVKM, per germline. The CDR3 has 12 residues. CDR3 region: CASGQLQETQYF. For the CDR3, the DNA is TGTGCTAGCGGACAGTTACAAGAGACCCAGTACTTC.

This chain connects TRBV12-3 or TRBV12-4 to TRBJ2-5; D is undetermined. The CDR3 sequence is 14 residues long. V lost 3 bases to trimming and J lost 3 bases, with 11 bases between them. CDR3 bases: TGTGCCAGCAGTTTCGGCGGATTAGAAGAGACCCAGTACTTC. Residues: CASSFGGLEETQYF.

This clonotype has ten or more counts. The chain combines TRBV20-1 with TRBJ2-5, with D unresolved. V dropped 4 bases and J dropped 5 bases, with 17 bases sitting between them. This CDR3 region has 14 residues. Germline V gene sequence: CDR1 DFQATT, CDR2 SNEGSKA (reference sequence). CDR3 protein: CSANHGPGLETQYF. The CDR3 DNA reads as TGCAGTGCTAATCATGGGCCGGGTCTCGAGACCCAGTACTTC.

This clonotype turned up a few times. The chain carries TRBV20-1 and TRBJ2-2; 7 nucleotides align to TRBD2. Trimming took 4 bases from V and 2 from J; bases not matched to a gene: 10. The CDR3 spans 16 residues. Germline assignment: CDR1 DFQATT and CDR2 SNEGSKA (reference sequence). The CDR3 is CSAKPAGVVNTGELFF. CDR3 nucleotide sequence: TGCAGTGCTAAGCCTGCGGGGGTGGTCAACACCGGGGAGCTGTTTTTT.